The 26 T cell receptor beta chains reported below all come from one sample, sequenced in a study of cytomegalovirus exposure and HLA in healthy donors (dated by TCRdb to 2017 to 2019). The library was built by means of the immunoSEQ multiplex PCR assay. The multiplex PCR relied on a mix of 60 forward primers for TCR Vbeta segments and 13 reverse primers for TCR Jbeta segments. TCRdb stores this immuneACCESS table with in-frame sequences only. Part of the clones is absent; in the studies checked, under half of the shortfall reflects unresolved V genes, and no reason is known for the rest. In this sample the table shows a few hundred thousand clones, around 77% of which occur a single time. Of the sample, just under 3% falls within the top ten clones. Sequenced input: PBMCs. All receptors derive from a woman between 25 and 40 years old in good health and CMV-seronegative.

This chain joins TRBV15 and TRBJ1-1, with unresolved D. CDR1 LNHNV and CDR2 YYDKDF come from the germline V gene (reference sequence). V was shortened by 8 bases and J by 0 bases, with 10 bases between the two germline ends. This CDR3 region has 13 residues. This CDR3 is CATHRGLNTEAFF. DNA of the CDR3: TGTGCCACCCACCGCGGGCTGAACACTGAAGCTTTCTTT.

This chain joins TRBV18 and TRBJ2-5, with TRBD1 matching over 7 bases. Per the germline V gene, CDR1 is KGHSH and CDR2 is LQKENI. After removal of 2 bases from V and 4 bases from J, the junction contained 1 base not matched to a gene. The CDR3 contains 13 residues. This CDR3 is CASSPAGGETQYF. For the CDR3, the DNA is TGTGCCAGCTCACCAGCAGGGGGAGAGACCCAGTACTTC. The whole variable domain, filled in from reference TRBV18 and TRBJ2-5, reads NAGVMQNPRHLVRRRGQEARLRCSPMKGHSHVYWYRQLPEEGLKFMVYLQKENIIDESGMPKERFSAEFPKEGPSILRIQQVVRGDSAAYFCASSPAGGETQYFGPGTRLLVL.

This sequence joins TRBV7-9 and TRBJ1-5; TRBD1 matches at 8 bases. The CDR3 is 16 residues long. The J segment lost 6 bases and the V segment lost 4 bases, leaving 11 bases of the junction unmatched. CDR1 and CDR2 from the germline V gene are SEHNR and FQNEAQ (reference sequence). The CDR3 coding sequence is TGTGCCAGCAGCTCGACAGGGGATATGTATTCTCAGCCCCAGCATTTT. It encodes CASSSTGDMYSQPQHF.

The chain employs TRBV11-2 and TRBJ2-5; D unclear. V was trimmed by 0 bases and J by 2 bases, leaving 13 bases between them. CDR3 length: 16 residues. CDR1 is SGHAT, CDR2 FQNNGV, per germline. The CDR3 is CASSLDLALGQETQYF. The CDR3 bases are TGTGCCAGCAGCTTAGATTTGGCCCTCGGGCAAGAGACCCAGTACTTC.

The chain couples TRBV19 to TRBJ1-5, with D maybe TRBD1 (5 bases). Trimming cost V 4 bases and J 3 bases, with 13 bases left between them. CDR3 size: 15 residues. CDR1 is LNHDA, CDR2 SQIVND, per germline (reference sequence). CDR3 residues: CASSTATVYNQPQHF. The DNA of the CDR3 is TGTGCCAGTAGTACCGCGACAGTATACAATCAGCCCCAGCATTTT.

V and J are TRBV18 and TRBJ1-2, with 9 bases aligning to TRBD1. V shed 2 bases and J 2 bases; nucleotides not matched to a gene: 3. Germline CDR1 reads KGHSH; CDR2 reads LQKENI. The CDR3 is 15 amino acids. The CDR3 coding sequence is TGTGCCAGCTCACCAAGGACAGGGGCGAACTATGGCTACACCTTC. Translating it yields CASSPRTGANYGYTF.

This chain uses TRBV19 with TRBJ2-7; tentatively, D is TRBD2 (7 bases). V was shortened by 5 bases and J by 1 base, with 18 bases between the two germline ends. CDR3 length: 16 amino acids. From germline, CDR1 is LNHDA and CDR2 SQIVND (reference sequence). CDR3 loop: CASSPVREGVSYEQYF. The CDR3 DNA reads TGTGCCAGTAGTCCGGTTAGGGAGGGGGTGTCCTACGAGCAGTACTTC.

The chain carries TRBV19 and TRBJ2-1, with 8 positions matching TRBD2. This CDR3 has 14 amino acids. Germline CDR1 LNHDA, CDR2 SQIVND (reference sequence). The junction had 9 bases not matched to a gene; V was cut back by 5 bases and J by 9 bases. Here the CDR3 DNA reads TGTGCCAGTAGTGCCATCCCGGGAGGGACTGAGCAGTTCTTC. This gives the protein CASSAIPGGTEQFF.

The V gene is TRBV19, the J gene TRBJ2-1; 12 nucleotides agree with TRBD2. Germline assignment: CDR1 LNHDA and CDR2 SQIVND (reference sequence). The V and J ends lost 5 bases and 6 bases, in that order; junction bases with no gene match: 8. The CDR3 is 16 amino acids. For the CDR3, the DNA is TGTGCCAGTAGTTTTAGAGCTAGCGGGGGGGCCAATGAGCAGTTCTTC. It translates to CASSFRASGGANEQFF.

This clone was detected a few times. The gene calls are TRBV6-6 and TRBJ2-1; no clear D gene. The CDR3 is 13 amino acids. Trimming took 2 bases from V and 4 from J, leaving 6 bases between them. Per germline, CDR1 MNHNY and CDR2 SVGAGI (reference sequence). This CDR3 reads CASSYDSYNEQFF. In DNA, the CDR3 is TGTGCCAGCAGTTACGACTCGTACAATGAGCAGTTCTTC.

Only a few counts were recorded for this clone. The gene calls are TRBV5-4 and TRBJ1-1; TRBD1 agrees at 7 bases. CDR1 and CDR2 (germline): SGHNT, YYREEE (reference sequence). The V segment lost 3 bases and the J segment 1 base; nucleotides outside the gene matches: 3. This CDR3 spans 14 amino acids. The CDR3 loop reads CASSSYRGNTEAFF. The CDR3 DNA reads TGTGCCAGCAGCTCCTACAGGGGGAACACTGAAGCTTTCTTT. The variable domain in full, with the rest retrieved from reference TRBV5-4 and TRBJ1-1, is ETGVTQSPTHLIKTRGQQVTLRCSSQSGHNTVSWYQQALGQGPQFIFQYYREEENGRGNFPPRFSGLQFPNYSSELNVNALELDDSALYLCASSSYRGNTEAFFGQGTRLTVV.

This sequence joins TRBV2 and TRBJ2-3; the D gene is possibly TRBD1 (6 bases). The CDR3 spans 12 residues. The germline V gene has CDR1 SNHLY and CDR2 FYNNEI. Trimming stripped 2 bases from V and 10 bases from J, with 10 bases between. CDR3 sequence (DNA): TGTGCCAGCAGTGAAACAGGGATTCCGCAGTATTTT. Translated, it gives CASSETGIPQYF.

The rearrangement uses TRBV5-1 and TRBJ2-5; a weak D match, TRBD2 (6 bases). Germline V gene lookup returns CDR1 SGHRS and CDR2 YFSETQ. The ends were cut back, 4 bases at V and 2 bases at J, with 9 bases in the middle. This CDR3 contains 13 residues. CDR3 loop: CASSRGYQETQYF. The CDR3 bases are TGCGCCAGCAGCCGGGGGTATCAAGAGACCCAGTACTTC.

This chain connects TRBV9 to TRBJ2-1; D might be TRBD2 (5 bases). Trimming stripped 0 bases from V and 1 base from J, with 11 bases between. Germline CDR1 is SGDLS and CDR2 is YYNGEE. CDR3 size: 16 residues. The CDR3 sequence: CASSVAPSLSYNEQFF. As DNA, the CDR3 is TGTGCCAGCAGCGTAGCTCCTAGCTTGTCCTACAATGAGCAGTTCTTC. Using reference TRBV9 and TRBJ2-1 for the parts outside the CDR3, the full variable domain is DSGVTQTPKHLITATGQRVTLRCSPRSGDLSVYWYQQSLDQGLQFLIQYYNGEERAKGNILERFSAQQFPDLHSELNLSSLELGDSALYFCASSVAPSLSYNEQFFGPGTRLTVL.

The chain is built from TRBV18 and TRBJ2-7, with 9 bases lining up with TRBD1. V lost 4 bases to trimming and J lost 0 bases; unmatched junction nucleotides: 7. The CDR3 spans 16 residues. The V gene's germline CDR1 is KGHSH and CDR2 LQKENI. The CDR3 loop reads CASSRRGQGISYEQYF. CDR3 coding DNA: TGTGCCAGCTCACGCCGGGGACAGGGAATCTCCTACGAGCAGTACTTC.

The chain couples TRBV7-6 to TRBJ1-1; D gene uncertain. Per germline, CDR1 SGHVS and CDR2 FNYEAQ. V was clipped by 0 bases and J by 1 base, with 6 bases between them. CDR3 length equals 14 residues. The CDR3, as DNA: TGTGCCAGCAGCTTAGCGGCGGCGAACACTGAAGCTTTCTTT. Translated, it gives CASSLAAANTEAFF.

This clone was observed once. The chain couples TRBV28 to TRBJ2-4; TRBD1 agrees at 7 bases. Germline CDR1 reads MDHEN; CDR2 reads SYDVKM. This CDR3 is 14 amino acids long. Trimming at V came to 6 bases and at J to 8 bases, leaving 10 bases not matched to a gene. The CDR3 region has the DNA TGTGCCAGCAGCCTAGGGGGCAGGGTTGACATTCAGTACTTC. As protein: CASSLGGRVDIQYF.

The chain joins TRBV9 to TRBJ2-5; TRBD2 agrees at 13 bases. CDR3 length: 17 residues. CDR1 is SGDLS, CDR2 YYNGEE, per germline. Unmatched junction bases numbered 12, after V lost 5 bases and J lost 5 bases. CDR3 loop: CASSPGLAGWAGETQYF. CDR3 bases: TGTGCCAGCAGTCCGGGACTAGCGGGATGGGCGGGGGAGACCCAGTACTTC. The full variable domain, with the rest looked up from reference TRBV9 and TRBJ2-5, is DSGVTQTPKHLITATGQRVTLRCSPRSGDLSVYWYQQSLDQGLQFLIQYYNGEERAKGNILERFSAQQFPDLHSELNLSSLELGDSALYFCASSPGLAGWAGETQYFGPGTRLLVL.

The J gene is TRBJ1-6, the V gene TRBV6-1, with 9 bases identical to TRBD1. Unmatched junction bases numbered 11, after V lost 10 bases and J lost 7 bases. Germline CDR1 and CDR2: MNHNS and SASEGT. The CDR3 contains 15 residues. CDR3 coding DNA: TGTGCCACCTCCCCGGCGGACAGGGGAAATTCACCCCTCCACTTT. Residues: CATSPADRGNSPLHF.

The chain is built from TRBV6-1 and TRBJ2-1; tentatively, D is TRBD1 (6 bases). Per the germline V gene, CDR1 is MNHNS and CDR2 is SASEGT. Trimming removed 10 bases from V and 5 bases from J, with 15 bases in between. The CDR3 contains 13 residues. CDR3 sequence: CAISQGPHNEQFF. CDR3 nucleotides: TGTGCCATATCACAGGGCCCCCACAATGAGCAGTTCTTC.

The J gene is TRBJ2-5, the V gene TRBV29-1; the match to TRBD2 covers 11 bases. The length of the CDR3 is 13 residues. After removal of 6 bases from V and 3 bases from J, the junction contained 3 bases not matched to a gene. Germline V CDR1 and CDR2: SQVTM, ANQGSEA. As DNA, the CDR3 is TGCAGCGTGGGACTAGCGGCAAAAGAGACCCAGTACTTC. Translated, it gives CSVGLAAKETQYF.

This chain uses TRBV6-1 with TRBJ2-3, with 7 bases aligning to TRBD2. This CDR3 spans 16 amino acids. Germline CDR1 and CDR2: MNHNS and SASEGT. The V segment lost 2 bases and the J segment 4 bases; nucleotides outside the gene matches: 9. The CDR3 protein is CASSERPSGLADTQYF. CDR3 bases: TGTGCCAGCAGTGAAAGGCCTAGCGGTTTGGCAGATACGCAGTATTTT.

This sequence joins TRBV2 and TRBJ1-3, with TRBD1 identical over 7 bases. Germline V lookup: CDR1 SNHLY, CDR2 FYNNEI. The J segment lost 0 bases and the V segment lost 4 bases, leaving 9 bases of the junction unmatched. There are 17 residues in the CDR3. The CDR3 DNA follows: TGTGCCAGCAGTGTGGGCGCAACAGGGGTCTCTGGAAACACCATATATTTT. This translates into CASSVGATGVSGNTIYF.

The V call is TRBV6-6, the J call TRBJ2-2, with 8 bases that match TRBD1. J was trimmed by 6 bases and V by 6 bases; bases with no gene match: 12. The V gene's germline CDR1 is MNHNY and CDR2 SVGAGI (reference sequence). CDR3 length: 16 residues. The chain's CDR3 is CASSDHRGETPGELFF. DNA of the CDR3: TGTGCCAGCAGCGACCACAGGGGGGAGACCCCCGGGGAGCTGTTTTTT.

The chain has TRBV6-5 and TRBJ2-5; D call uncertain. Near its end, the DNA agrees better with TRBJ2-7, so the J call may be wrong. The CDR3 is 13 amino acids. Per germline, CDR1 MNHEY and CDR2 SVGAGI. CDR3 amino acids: CASSYSSVYEQYF. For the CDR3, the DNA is TGTGCCAGCAGTTACTCTTCCGTCTACGAGCAGTACTTC.

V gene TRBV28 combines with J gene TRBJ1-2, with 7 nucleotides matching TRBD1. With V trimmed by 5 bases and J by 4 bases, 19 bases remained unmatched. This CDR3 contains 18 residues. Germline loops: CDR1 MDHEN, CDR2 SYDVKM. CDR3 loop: CASSPSDRDRAALYGYTF. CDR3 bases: TGTGCCAGCAGTCCATCCGACAGGGACCGAGCGGCCCTCTATGGCTACACCTTC.